This entry describes one T cell receptor (beta chain). This record comes from a study of blood T cell repertoires in COVID-19. Method: immunoSEQ multiplex PCR; TCRdb's copy keeps in-frame clones and lacks some. Seen here are 200,000 to 250,000 clones, roughly 88% observed once, and the top ten hold around 15%. V lost 6 bases and J lost 8; bases outside the gene matches: 11. The CDR3 covers 15 residues. The V gene's germline CDR1 is MDHEN and CDR2 SYDVKM. The clonotype was recovered from a woman between 45 and 65 years old with acute COVID-19. Sequenced sample: PBMCs or T cells enriched from blood (not recorded which). The rearrangement uses TRBV28 and TRBJ2-1; 9 bases are shared with TRBD2. In nucleotides, the CDR3 is TGTGCCAGCAGGTTTAGCGGGAGTAGGAGCGATGAGCAGTTCTTC. Translating it yields CASRFSGSRSDEQFF.